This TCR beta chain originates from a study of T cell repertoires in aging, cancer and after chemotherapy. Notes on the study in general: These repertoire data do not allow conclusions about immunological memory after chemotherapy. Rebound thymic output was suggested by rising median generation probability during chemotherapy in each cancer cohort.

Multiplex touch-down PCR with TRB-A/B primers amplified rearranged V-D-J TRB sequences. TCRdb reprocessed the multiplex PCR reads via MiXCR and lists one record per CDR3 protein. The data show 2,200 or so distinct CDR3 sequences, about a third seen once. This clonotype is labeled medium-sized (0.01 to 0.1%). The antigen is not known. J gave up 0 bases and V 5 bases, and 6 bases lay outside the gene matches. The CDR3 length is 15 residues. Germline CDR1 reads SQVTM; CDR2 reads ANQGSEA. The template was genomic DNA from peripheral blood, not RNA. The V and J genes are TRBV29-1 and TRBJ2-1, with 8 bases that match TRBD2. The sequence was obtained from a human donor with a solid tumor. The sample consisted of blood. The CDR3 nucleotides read TGCAGCGTTAACGCCGCGGGAGGCTCCTACAATGAGCAGTTCTTC. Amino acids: CSVNAAGGSYNEQFF.